The rows below give T cell receptor beta chains drawn from one sample of a study of cytomegalovirus exposure and HLA in healthy donors. Here immunoSEQ multiplex PCR was the method, and the copy in TCRdb shows in-frame clones only, minus some. The table lists around 120,000 clones, about 70% of them singletons. The specimen sequenced was PBMCs. Receptors originate from a man over 45 in good health and CMV-seropositive. The CDR3 runs from the conserved cysteine through the conserved F or W. A D gene is named only where the DNA matches it firmly. The listing skips clone size in some rows; elsewhere it reads once, few, many or a size class.

v_gene: TRBV7-8; len: 12; abundance: -; j_gene: TRBJ2-5; d_gene: -; CDR3aa: CASSQAPGTQYF; CDR3nt: TGTGCCAGCAGCCAAGCCCCGGGGACCCAGTACTTC
v_gene: TRBV27; len: 11; abundance: once; j_gene: TRBJ1-1; d_gene: TRBD1; CDR3aa: CASKGAGEAFF; CDR3nt: TGTGCCAGCAAGGGGGCGGGTGAAGCTTTCTTT
v_gene: TRBV9; len: 13; abundance: -; j_gene: TRBJ2-7; d_gene: -; CDR3aa: CASSPEGPFEQYF; CDR3nt: TGTGCCAGCAGCCCGGAGGGACCTTTCGAGCAGTACTTC
v_gene: TRBV5-1; len: 18; abundance: -; j_gene: TRBJ1-1; d_gene: TRBD1; CDR3aa: CASSPSPGTGASNTEAFF; CDR3nt: TGCGCCAGCAGCCCGTCTCCCGGGACAGGGGCTTCGAACACTGAAGCTTTCTTT
v_gene: TRBV20-1; len: 10; abundance: -; j_gene: TRBJ2-5; d_gene: -; CDR3aa: CSARGATQYF; CDR3nt: TGCAGTGCTAGGGGAGCGACCCAGTACTTC
v_gene: TRBV7-8; len: 13; abundance: -; j_gene: TRBJ2-7; d_gene: TRBD2; CDR3aa: CASSPGGAYEQYF; CDR3nt: TGTGCCAGCAGCCCGGGGGGGGCCTACGAGCAGTACTTC
v_gene: TRBV5-1; len: 15; abundance: -; j_gene: TRBJ2-7; d_gene: -; CDR3aa: CASSLSASVIYEQYF; CDR3nt: TGCGCCAGCAGCTTGTCGGCTAGCGTAATCTACGAGCAGTACTTC
v_gene: TRBV18; len: 14; abundance: -; j_gene: TRBJ2-5; d_gene: TRBD1; CDR3aa: CASSGDRVRETQYF; CDR3nt: TGTGCCAGCTCGGGGGACAGGGTGCGAGAGACCCAGTACTTC
v_gene: TRBV6-1; len: 14; abundance: -; j_gene: TRBJ2-7; d_gene: -; CDR3aa: CASSPMTGPAEQYF; CDR3nt: TGTGCCAGCAGTCCCATGACAGGTCCCGCCGAGCAGTACTTC
v_gene: TRBV5-1; len: 17; abundance: -; j_gene: TRBJ2-2; d_gene: TRBD2; CDR3aa: CASSLRAREMGTGELFF; CDR3nt: TGCGCCAGCAGCTTAAGGGCGCGGGAGATGGGCACCGGGGAGCTGTTTTTT
v_gene: TRBV19; len: 15; abundance: -; j_gene: TRBJ1-5; d_gene: -; CDR3aa: CASSIDRGGPQPQHF; CDR3nt: TGTGCCAGTAGTATAGATCGTGGAGGGCCTCAGCCCCAGCATTTT
v_gene: TRBV7-8; len: 15; abundance: -; j_gene: TRBJ2-1; d_gene: TRBD2; CDR3aa: CASSPREAEGNEQFF; CDR3nt: TGTGCCAGCAGCCCCCGGGAGGCGGAGGGCAATGAGCAGTTCTTC
v_gene: TRBV7-9; len: 15; abundance: -; j_gene: TRBJ2-6; d_gene: -; CDR3aa: CASSSSGSGANVLTF; CDR3nt: TGTGCCAGCAGCTCCTCAGGGTCTGGGGCCAACGTCCTGACTTTC
v_gene: TRBV15; len: 15; abundance: once; j_gene: TRBJ2-7; d_gene: TRBD1; CDR3aa: CATSRDPGTGFEQYF; CDR3nt: TGTGCCACCAGCAGAGACCCGGGGACAGGGTTCGAGCAGTACTTC
v_gene: TRBV9; len: 13; abundance: -; j_gene: TRBJ1-2; d_gene: -; CDR3aa: CASSGGVGYGYTF; CDR3nt: TGTGCCAGCAGCGGGGGAGTGGGCTATGGCTACACCTTC
v_gene: TRBV27; len: 16; abundance: -; j_gene: TRBJ2-7; d_gene: TRBD1; CDR3aa: CASSLGSRDRVGEQYF; CDR3nt: TGTGCCAGCAGTCTCGGATCCCGGGACAGGGTCGGCGAGCAGTACTTC
v_gene: TRBV27; len: 15; abundance: -; j_gene: TRBJ1-4; d_gene: TRBD1; CDR3aa: CASSVDRGFGEKLFF; CDR3nt: TGTGCCAGCAGTGTAGACAGGGGATTTGGTGAAAAACTGTTTTTT
v_gene: TRBV7-3; len: 16; abundance: -; j_gene: TRBJ1-6; d_gene: -; CDR3aa: CASSPWGGSGNSPLHF; CDR3nt: TGTGCCAGCAGCCCCTGGGGAGGGAGTGGTAATTCACCCCTCCACTTT
v_gene: TRBV5-6; len: 15; abundance: -; j_gene: TRBJ2-7; d_gene: -; CDR3aa: CASSLTGGSSYEQYF; CDR3nt: TGTGCCAGCAGCTTGACTGGGGGGAGCTCCTACGAGCAGTACTTC
v_gene: TRBV5-1; len: 16; abundance: -; j_gene: TRBJ2-2; d_gene: -; CDR3aa: CASSYRRGANTGELFF; CDR3nt: TGCGCCAGCAGCTATAGGAGGGGCGCGAACACCGGGGAGCTGTTTTTT
v_gene: TRBV9; len: 15; abundance: -; j_gene: TRBJ1-2; d_gene: -; CDR3aa: CASSTGGTDTSSYTF; CDR3nt: TGTGCCAGCAGCACTGGCGGGACTGATACCTCAAGCTACACCTTC
v_gene: TRBV4-3; len: 13; abundance: -; j_gene: TRBJ2-3; d_gene: -; CDR3aa: CASSQTSTDTQYF; CDR3nt: TGCGCCAGCAGCCAAACTAGCACAGATACGCAGTATTTT
v_gene: TRBV7-8; len: 15; abundance: few; j_gene: TRBJ2-5; d_gene: TRBD2; CDR3aa: CASSLGGTRIETQYF; CDR3nt: TGTGCCAGCAGCTTGGGAGGGACTAGGATTGAGACCCAGTACTTC
v_gene: TRBV4-1; len: 16; abundance: -; j_gene: TRBJ2-7; d_gene: TRBD2; CDR3aa: CASSQDGSGRIYEQYF; CDR3nt: TGCGCCAGCAGCCAAGACGGTAGCGGGAGGATTTACGAGCAGTACTTC
v_gene: TRBV2; len: 15; abundance: -; j_gene: TRBJ2-5; d_gene: TRBD2; CDR3aa: CASSDRAGRGETQYF; CDR3nt: TGTGCCAGCAGTGATAGGGCGGGGAGGGGAGAGACCCAGTACTTC
v_gene: TRBV7-7; len: 15; abundance: -; j_gene: TRBJ2-1; d_gene: TRBD2; CDR3aa: CASSLELAGGGEQFF; CDR3nt: TGTGCCAGCAGCTTAGAATTAGCGGGGGGCGGTGAGCAGTTCTTC
v_gene: TRBV15; len: 14; abundance: few; j_gene: TRBJ1-3; d_gene: -; CDR3aa: CATSRTQVGNTIYF; CDR3nt: TGTGCCACCAGCAGGACCCAGGTCGGAAACACCATATATTTT
v_gene: TRBV5-1; len: 13; abundance: -; j_gene: TRBJ2-7; d_gene: TRBD1; CDR3aa: CASSLGQGDEQYF; CDR3nt: TGCGCCAGCAGCTTGGGTCAGGGGGACGAGCAGTACTTC
v_gene: TRBV9; len: 18; abundance: -; j_gene: TRBJ2-2; d_gene: TRBD2; CDR3aa: CASSPRGPLAGNTGELFF; CDR3nt: TGTGCCAGCAGCCCCCGGGGCCCACTAGCGGGAAATACCGGGGAGCTGTTTTTT
v_gene: TRBV4-2; len: 15; abundance: -; j_gene: TRBJ1-5; d_gene: -; CDR3aa: CASSPTGYSNQPQHF; CDR3nt: TGTGCCAGCAGCCCCACAGGGTATAGCAATCAGCCCCAGCATTTT
v_gene: TRBV28; len: 15; abundance: -; j_gene: TRBJ1-1; d_gene: -; CDR3aa: CASLFSGGVNTEAFF; CDR3nt: TGTGCCAGCCTTTTCTCCGGAGGCGTGAACACTGAAGCTTTCTTT
v_gene: TRBV27; len: 13; abundance: once; j_gene: TRBJ1-6; d_gene: -; CDR3aa: CASSSRDYSPLHF; CDR3nt: TGTGCCAGCAGTTCCCGGGACTATTCACCCCTCCACTTT
v_gene: TRBV30; len: 13; abundance: -; j_gene: TRBJ1-1; d_gene: TRBD1; CDR3aa: CAWSVTGETEAFF; CDR3nt: TGTGCCTGGAGTGTGACAGGGGAGACTGAAGCTTTCTTT
v_gene: TRBV11-2; len: 12; abundance: -; j_gene: TRBJ1-2; d_gene: -; CDR3aa: CASSHPGGDYTF; CDR3nt: TGTGCCAGCAGCCACCCGGGGGGAGACTACACCTTC
v_gene: TRBV29-1; len: 13; abundance: -; j_gene: TRBJ2-3; d_gene: -; CDR3aa: CSVRGRGSDTQYF; CDR3nt: TGCAGCGTTAGGGGCCGTGGATCAGATACGCAGTATTTT